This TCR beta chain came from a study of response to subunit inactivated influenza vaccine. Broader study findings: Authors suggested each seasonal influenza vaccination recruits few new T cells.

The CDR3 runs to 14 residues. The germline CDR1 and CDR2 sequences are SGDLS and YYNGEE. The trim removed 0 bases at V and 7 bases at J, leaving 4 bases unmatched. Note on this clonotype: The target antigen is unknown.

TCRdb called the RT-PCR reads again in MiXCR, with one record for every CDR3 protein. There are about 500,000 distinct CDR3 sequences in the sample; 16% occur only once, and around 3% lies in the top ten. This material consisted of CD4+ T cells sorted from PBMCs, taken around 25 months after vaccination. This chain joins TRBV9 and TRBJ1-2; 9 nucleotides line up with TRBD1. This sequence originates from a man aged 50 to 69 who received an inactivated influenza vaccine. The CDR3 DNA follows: TGTGCCAGCAGCGTAGGGACAGGGGCCCGTGGCTACACCTTC. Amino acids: CASSVGTGARGYTF.